Listed below are T cell receptor beta chains from one sample, sequenced in a study of T cells after yellow fever vaccination. TCRdb reprocessed the 5' RACE reads via MiXCR and lists one record per CDR3 protein. Counted here are about 300,000 distinct CDR3 sequences, 6.5% to 8.5% occurring once; the ten biggest clones make up 15% to 20%. The sequencing here drew on PBMCs, taken about 41 days after the first yellow fever vaccination. These receptors were obtained from a man aged 18 to 29 who received the YFV17D yellow fever vaccine. The CDR3 runs from the conserved cysteine through the conserved F or W.

TRBJ1-2 TRBV11-2 CASSLVLDGLPYGYTF
TRBJ2-5 TRBV14 CASSRTRTAETQYF
TRBJ2-5 TRBV6-1 CASRPRDLKETQYF
TRBJ2-6 TRBV14 CASSPPGAPGANVLTF
TRBJ2-7 TRBV19 CASSIWPRSYEQYF
TRBJ1-1 TRBV4-1 CASSQNGGGTEAFF
TRBJ1-3 TRBV10-3 CAISGNVGTSGNTIYF
TRBJ1-1 TRBV6-5 CASSTGTLEAFF
TRBJ2-5 TRBV6-2/TRBV6-3 CASRPGLSARQTQYF
TRBJ2-5 TRBV5-5 CASSSLAGLETQYF
TRBJ2-3 TRBV5-1 CASSLARSDTQYF
TRBJ2-1 TRBV7-8 CATTSGDILMEQFF
TRBJ2-7 TRBV28 CASSLHRTGSYEQYF
TRBJ1-2 TRBV4-1 CASSPMTGIEGYTF
TRBJ2-3 TRBV7-2 CASSVLGLADRYF
TRBJ2-1 TRBV5-5 CASSLEGTYNEQFF
TRBJ2-7 TRBV20-1 CSASMRGLAYEQYF
TRBJ1-1 TRBV4-1 CASSPREELFF
TRBJ2-1 TRBV5-1 CASSQDWSNEQFF
TRBJ1-5 TRBV12-3/TRBV12-4 CASSFGGGGNQPQHF
TRBJ2-3 TRBV5-1 CASSLDRYTDTQYF
TRBJ1-1 TRBV7-6 CASSLAGRTEAFF
TRBJ2-5 TRBV20-1 CSASNSGGPQETQYF
TRBJ2-3 TRBV5-1 CASSLVQRGTQYF
TRBJ2-5 TRBV27 CASSLGTEVLTQYF
TRBJ2-2 TRBV7-3 CASRRDRNTGELFF
TRBJ1-6 TRBV20-1 CSAIARGNSPLHF
TRBJ1-4 TRBV7-2 CASSLVWGTGNEKLFF
TRBJ1-1 TRBV7-3 CASSLQSNTEAFF
TRBJ2-1 TRBV15 CATSRDRWGESYNEQFF
TRBJ1-2 TRBV7-2 CASSHREPDGYTF
TRBJ2-5 TRBV20-1 CSARDRRGSGTQYF
TRBJ2-1 TRBV4-1 CASSPQGRVLHEQFF
TRBJ1-2 TRBV20-1 CSARTGEAGYTF
TRBJ1-5 TRBV15 CATSQDRGFGQPQHF
TRBJ1-5 TRBV28 CASSSDGNQPQHF
TRBJ2-5 TRBV5-4 CASSRLGQETQYF
TRBJ2-7 TRBV27 CASSSRDRVYNEQYF
TRBJ2-3 TRBV5-6 CASSQGLKDTQYF
TRBJ2-3 TRBV5-1 CASRITDTQYF
TRBJ2-2 TRBV3-1 CASTPRGPGTGELFF
TRBJ2-1 TRBV5-1 CASSPGTSGYNEQFF
TRBJ2-7 TRBV18 CATGGSTYEQYF
TRBJ1-2 TRBV7-2 CASSSVTASYGYTF
TRBJ2-5 TRBV7-2 CASSILRTQYF
TRBJ2-1 TRBV4-2 CASSQEWGQGIYEQFF
TRBJ2-7 TRBV6-2/TRBV6-3 CASGAAEQYF
TRBJ1-6 TRBV2 CASRSGQGNSPLHF
TRBJ2-7 TRBV12-3/TRBV12-4 CASREKRERYKQYF
TRBJ2-5 TRBV12-5 CASGPPDGGETQYF
TRBJ2-1 TRBV7-6 CASSFKFGGPGNEQFF
TRBJ2-1 TRBV4-1 CASSQAGTVTYNEQFF
TRBJ2-2 TRBV11-2 CASSWTETNTGELFF
TRBJ2-7 TRBV29-1 CSVVPAGNRYEQYF
TRBJ2-2 TRBV5-4 CASSLGRSSTGELFF
TRBJ2-2 TRBV11-2 CASSSSGTVRPGELFF
TRBJ2-1 TRBV6-5 CASSYQPTGVNEQFF
TRBJ1-6 TRBV12-3/TRBV12-4 CASNLEGNSPLHF
TRBJ2-1 TRBV5-8 CASSRRASNEQFF